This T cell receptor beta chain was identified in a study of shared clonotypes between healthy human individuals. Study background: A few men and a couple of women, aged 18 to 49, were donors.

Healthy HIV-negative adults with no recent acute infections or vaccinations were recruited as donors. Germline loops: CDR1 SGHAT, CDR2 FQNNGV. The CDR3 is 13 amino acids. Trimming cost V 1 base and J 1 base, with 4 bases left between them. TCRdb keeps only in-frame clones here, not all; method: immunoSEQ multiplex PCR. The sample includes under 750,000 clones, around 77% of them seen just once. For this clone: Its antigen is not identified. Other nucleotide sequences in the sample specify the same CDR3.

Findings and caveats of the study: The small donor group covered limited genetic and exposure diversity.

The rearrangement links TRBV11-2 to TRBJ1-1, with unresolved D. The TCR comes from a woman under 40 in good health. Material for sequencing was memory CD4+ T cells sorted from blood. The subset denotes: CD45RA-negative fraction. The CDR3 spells CASSLGRNTEAFF. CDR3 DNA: TGTGCCAGCAGCTTAGGACGGAACACTGAAGCTTTCTTT.